This record covers a single T cell receptor beta chain. Its antigen remains unknown. This entry belongs to a study of cytomegalovirus exposure and HLA in healthy donors. The CDR3 runs to 15 residues. Trimming at V came to 3 bases and at J to 5 bases, leaving 10 bases not matched to a gene. The germline CDR1 and CDR2 sequences are SGHRS and YFSETQ. In the PCR, 60 Vbeta and 13 Jbeta primers were used. Sequenced by immunoSEQ multiplex PCR; TCRdb stores in-frame clones only, minus some. The sample lists roughly 130,000 clones; 75% to 85% were seen once. Findings and caveats of the study: Differences between HLA loci emerged in a later analysis of TCR association rates, with DRB1 most and HLA-C fewest. Generally TCR sequences proved uncommon, though certain public TCRs appeared in numerous donors. A later analysis appeared to link common viral pathogens to several of the most significant clusters. A later analysis, which compared TCR beta chains of equal frequency, found the HLA-associated ones more clonally expanded.

The chain combines TRBV5-1 with TRBJ1-2; TRBD1 agrees at 7 bases. The sequenced sample was PBMCs. This TCR came from a male donor in good health and CMV-seronegative. The CDR3 bases are TGCGCCAGCAGCTCCGGGACAGCGAGGTCTTATGGCTACACCTTC. It specifies CASSSGTARSYGYTF.